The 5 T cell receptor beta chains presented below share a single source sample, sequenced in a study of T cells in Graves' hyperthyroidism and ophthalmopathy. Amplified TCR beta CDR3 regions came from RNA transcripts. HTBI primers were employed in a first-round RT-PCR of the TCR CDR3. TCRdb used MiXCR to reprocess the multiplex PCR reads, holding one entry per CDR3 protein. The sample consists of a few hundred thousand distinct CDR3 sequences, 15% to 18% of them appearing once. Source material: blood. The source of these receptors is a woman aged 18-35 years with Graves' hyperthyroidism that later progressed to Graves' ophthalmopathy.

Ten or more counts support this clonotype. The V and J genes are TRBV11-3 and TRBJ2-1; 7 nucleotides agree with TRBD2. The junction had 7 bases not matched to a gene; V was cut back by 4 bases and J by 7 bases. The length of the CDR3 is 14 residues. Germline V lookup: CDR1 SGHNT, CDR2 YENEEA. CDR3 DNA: TGTGCCAGCAGCTCGGGAGGTAGGGGTAATGAGCAGTTCTTC. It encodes CASSSGGRGNEQFF. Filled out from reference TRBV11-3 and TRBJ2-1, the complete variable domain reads EAGVVQSPRYKIIEKKQPVAFWCNPISGHNTLYWYLQNLGQGPELLIRYENEEAVDDSQLPKDRFSAERLKGVDSTLKIQPAELGDSAVYLCASSSGGRGNEQFFGPGTRLTVL.

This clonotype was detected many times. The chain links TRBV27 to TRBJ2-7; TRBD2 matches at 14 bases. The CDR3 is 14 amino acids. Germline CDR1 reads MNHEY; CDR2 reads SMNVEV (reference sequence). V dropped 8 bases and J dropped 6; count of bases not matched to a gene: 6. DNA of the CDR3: TGTGCCAGCGAGGGGACTAGCGGGAGACGCGAGCAGTACTTC. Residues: CASEGTSGRREQYF.

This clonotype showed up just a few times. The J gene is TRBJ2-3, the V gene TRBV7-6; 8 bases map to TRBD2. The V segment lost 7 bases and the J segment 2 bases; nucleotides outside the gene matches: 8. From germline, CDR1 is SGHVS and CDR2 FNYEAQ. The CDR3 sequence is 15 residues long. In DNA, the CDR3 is TGTGCCAGCAAAGAGGCACTAGCGGTCACAGATACGCAGTATTTT. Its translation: CASKEALAVTDTQYF.

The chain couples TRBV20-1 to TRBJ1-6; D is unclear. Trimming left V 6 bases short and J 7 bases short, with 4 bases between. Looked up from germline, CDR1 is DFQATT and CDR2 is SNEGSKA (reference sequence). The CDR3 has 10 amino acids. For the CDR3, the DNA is TGCAGTGCCCAGAATTCACCCCTCCACTTT. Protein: CSAQNSPLHF.

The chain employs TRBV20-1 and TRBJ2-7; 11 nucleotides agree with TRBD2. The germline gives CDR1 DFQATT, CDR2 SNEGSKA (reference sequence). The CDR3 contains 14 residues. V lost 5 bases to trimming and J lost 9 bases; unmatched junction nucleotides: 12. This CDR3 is CSAVSGTSGAMQYF. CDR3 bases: TGCAGTGCTGTCTCCGGGACTAGCGGTGCGATGCAGTACTTC.